This entry lists 6 T cell receptor beta chains sequenced from one sample in a study of T-cell reconstitution after alpha-beta-depleted transplantation in children. For TCRbeta, the library was prepared with unique molecular identifiers. TCRdb re-called the PCR reads through MiXCR, storing one row per CDR3 protein. The sample lists over 550,000 distinct CDR3 sequences, more than 9% occurring once. This specimen was PBMCs from the stem cell graft donor, taken from the stem cell graft. These receptors came from a human donor who donated a stem cell graft to a child with acute myeloid leukemia.

V usage is TRBV25-1 and J usage is TRBJ2-3; 11 bases align to TRBD2. CDR3 length equals 17 residues. Trimming at V came to 4 bases and at J to 1 base, leaving 7 bases not matched to a gene. Per germline, CDR1 MGHDK and CDR2 SYGVNS. The CDR3 here is CASSATLGLAGTDTQYF. In nucleotides, the CDR3 is TGTGCCAGCAGTGCCACCCTGGGACTAGCGGGCACAGATACGCAGTATTTT.

This clonotype turned up a few times. The chain employs TRBV6-2 or TRBV6-3 and TRBJ2-7, with 8 nucleotides matching TRBD1. J gave up 2 bases and V 6 bases, and 9 bases lay outside the gene matches. The germline CDR1 and CDR2 sequences are MNHEY and SVGEGT. The CDR3 covers 15 residues. The CDR3 reads CASRPGGQGTYEQYF. CDR3 in DNA: TGTGCCAGCAGGCCGGGCGGACAGGGCACCTACGAGCAGTACTTC.

This chain connects TRBV5-1 to TRBJ1-2, with 9 nucleotides matching TRBD1. The ends lost 4 bases at V and 5 bases at J; junction bases unmatched: 9. This CDR3 spans 15 amino acids. The germline gives CDR1 SGHRS, CDR2 YFSETQ. The CDR3, as DNA: TGCGCCAGCAGCGTGGGACAGGGTTTCTCGTATGGCTACACCTTC. This encodes CASSVGQGFSYGYTF.

The chain joins TRBV5-5 to TRBJ2-2, with 10 bases lining up with TRBD2. V lost 2 bases and J lost 4; bases outside the gene matches: 2. Germline values: CDR1 SGHKS, CDR2 YYEKEE (reference sequence). The CDR3 length is 15 residues. The CDR3 sequence: CASSFLAGATGELFF. As DNA, the CDR3 is TGTGCCAGCAGCTTCCTAGCGGGAGCCACCGGGGAGCTGTTTTTT.

This clonotype was picked up a small number of times. The rearrangement joins TRBV27 to TRBJ2-7; a weak D match, TRBD2 (5 bases). V lost 4 bases to trimming and J lost 3 bases, with 13 bases between them. The CDR3 loop spans 14 amino acids. The germline CDR1 and CDR2 sequences are MNHEY and SMNVEV (reference sequence). CDR3 DNA sequence: TGTGCCAGCAGTTCGGGCCCAGCGGTCTACGAGCAGTACTTC. Amino acid sequence: CASSSGPAVYEQYF.

This clonotype was seen repeatedly, ten times or more. The chain combines TRBV7-2 with TRBJ2-2; 12 bases fit TRBD2. The ends lost 3 bases at V and 2 bases at J; junction bases unmatched: 16. This CDR3 comprises 21 residues. Germline V gene lookup returns CDR1 SGHTA and CDR2 FQGNSA. The CDR3 sequence: CASSLGGRTSGKFVNTGELFF. The CDR3 bases are TGTGCCAGCAGCTTGGGAGGGAGGACTAGCGGGAAGTTCGTAAACACCGGGGAGCTGTTTTTT.